The entry that follows covers one T cell receptor beta chain sequence. Its antigen is still unknown. No quality values exist for individual bases; no much larger clone is one base distant. A second Seattle source provided samples from volunteer blood donors who had recovered from COVID-19. Whole blood was collected in K2EDTA tubes by collaborating institutions according to the institutions' own protocols. For TCRbeta analysis, collaborators shipped samples as frozen whole blood, isolated PBMCs, or DNA extracted from either of those sample types. V and J lose 5 bases and 7 bases, and a span of 11 bases separates them. The CDR3 spans 12 residues, from the cysteine through the phenylalanine. The retained sequence is limited to the CDR3, 36 bases, with the frame set at the first base. Via the germline V gene (reference sequence), CDR1 is SEHNR and CDR2 FQNEAQ. TCRbeta CDR3 regions were amplified from genomic DNA by means of the immunoSEQ Assay, a bias-controlled multiplex PCR. The original pipeline was this. The number of nucleated cells in each sample was estimated from the amplification of reference gene primers within the assay. To quantify the absolute abundance of each unique TCRbeta CDR3 rearrangement, sequence reads were collapsed and filtered. For each sample, productive Simpson clonality was calculated as the square root of Simpson's diversity index across productive rearrangements. Here the immuneACCESS table is served through TCRdb, limited to in-frame sequences with V and J called. Missing clones are a known gap in these copies; in checked studies unresolved V genes cover under half, and the rest lacks a known reason. The V and J calls and clone size are taken from that table; D and trimming were inferred from the DNA. In this sample the table shows fewer than 200,000 clones, approximately 90% of which occur a single time. The ten top clones hold around 1.9% of the sample.

This record belongs to a study of blood T cell repertoires in COVID-19 (dated by TCRdb to between 2020 and 2021). For the study in its entirety: Samples covering the acute and convalescent phases of COVID-19 were provided by collaborators in the United States, Italy and Spain. The prospective study material was composed of cDNA or gDNA derived from T cells, B-cell-depleted T cells, or PBMCs. Nearly every sample came with metadata listing a de-identified subject ID, COVID-19 status, age in years and sex. The samples were drawn from two sources: the first 160 participants of the ongoing ImmuneRACE study, and 950 to 1,500 subjects contributed by 6 global collaborators. Where HLA class I and class II types were available, the types were taken from metadata supplied by the sample provider, not from assay-based typing. The repertoires were made available in a free public database intended to serve as a resource for research on the immune response to SARS-CoV-2. The dataset comprised deeply sampled blood TCRbeta repertoires from subjects exposed to, actively infected with, or recovered from COVID-19. Points the paper makes about the study in general: The amount of clinical and demographic metadata varied by source and participant and was provided uncurated.

The source is a man younger than 30 who had recovered from COVID-19. Sequencing was performed on peripheral blood. The chain employs TRBV7-9 and TRBJ1-2; TRBD1 might be the D gene, on 5 matching bases. The DNA is as follows: TGTGCCAGCAGCCCAGGGTTTCCTGGCTACACCTTC. Translated, it gives CASSPGFPGYTF. Outside the CDR3, residues come from the reference TRBV7-9 and TRBJ1-2 proteins, so the full variable domain is: DTGVSQNPRHKITKRGQNVTFRCDPISEHNRLYWYRQTLGQGPEFLTYFQNEAQLEKSRLLSDRFSAERPKGSFSTLEIQRTEQGDSAMYLCASSPGFPGYTFGSGTRLTVV.